This T cell receptor (beta chain) originates from a study of CD8 T cells in ankylosing spondylitis (dated by TCRdb to 2016 to 2017). Background on the whole study: To find TCR variants linked to disease, the study profiled T cell receptor beta repertoires in ankylosing spondylitis patients and healthy donors. In total, the full study cohort was made up of roughly 110 healthy donors and 25 or so ankylosing spondylitis patients. Samples of peripheral blood were taken, and for ankylosing spondylitis patients, synovial fluid was collected as well. Study-level results and caveats: Blood from ankylosing spondylitis patients appeared to be characterized by a TCR beta motif composed of 7 to 9 highly homologous amino acid variants. According to the report, matched synovial fluid samples from ankylosing spondylitis patients were significantly enriched for the disease-linked clones. The disease-linked clones had a CD8+ phenotype and were found at relatively low frequencies in peripheral blood. Some motif variants were previously reported in synovial fluid and blood of reactive arthritis patients, suggesting common disease-initiation mechanisms.

The CDR3 has 10 amino acids, counting the end cysteine and phenylalanine. Only CDR3 DNA remains: 30 bases, in frame from the first base. The CDR1 and CDR2 encoded by the germline V gene (reference sequence) are DFQATT and SNEGSKA. Trimming costs V 8 bases and J 5 bases, and their ends lie 9 bases apart. About this clonotype itself: Its antigen remains unidentified. Base quality data are lacking; no much larger clone is found one base away.

Sequencing relied on an Illumina HiSeq 2500. Quantitative 5'-RACE with molecular barcodes was used to prepare TCR beta libraries. The original methods were these. To identify disease-linked TCR variants, a new computational method was used, one built on a probabilistic model of VDJ rearrangement. The raw public reads went through TCRdb reprocessing: fastp at Q25, MiXCR clone calling, in-frame beta chains kept. Every CDR3 protein is listed once, alongside the most common genes and DNA of its rows. What appears here as the V and J calls and clone size reflects TCRdb's work, not the paper's. Here the sample has hundreds of thousands of distinct CDR3 sequences; approximately 20% occur a single time. About 8% of the sample comes from the top ten.

This clonotype was sampled from a male donor with ankylosing spondylitis or in good health (not recorded which). Material for sequencing was blood, either unsorted or a sorted T cell fraction (not recorded which). The chain is made from TRBV20-1 and TRBJ2-5; no D gene call is confident. At the DNA level, the sequence is TGCAGTCCCCGAAGGGAGACCCAGTACTTC. Its translation is CSPRRETQYF.